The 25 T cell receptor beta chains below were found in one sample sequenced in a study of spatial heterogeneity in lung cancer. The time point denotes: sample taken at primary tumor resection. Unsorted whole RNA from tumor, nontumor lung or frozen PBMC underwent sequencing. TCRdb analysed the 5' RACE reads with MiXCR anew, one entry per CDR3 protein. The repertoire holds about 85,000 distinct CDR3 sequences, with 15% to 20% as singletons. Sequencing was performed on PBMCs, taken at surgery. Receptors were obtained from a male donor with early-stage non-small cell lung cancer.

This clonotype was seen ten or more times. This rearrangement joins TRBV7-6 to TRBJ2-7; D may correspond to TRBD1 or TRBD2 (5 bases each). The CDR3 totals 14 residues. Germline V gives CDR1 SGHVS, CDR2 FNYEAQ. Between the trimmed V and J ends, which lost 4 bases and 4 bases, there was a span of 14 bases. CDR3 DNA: TGTGCCAGCAGCTCCGGGGCCGGGGAATACGAGCAGTACTTC. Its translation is CASSSGAGEYEQYF. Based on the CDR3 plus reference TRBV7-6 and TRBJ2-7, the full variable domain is GAGVSQSPRYKVTKRGQDVALRCDPISGHVSLYWYRQALGQGPEFLTYFNYEAQQDKSGLPNDRFSAERPEGSISTLTIQRTEQRDSAMYRCASSSGAGEYEQYFGPGTRLTVT.

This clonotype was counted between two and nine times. This CDR3 is CASQTGVLSYEQYF. For the CDR3, the DNA is TGTGCCAGCCAGACAGGGGTCCTCTCCTACGAGCAGTACTTC. The J gene is TRBJ2-7, the V gene TRBV7-9; 8 nucleotides align to TRBD1. Germline V gene lookup returns CDR1 SEHNR and CDR2 FQNEAQ (reference sequence). The CDR3 covers 14 residues. Unmatched junction bases numbered 6, after V lost 8 bases and J lost 0 bases.

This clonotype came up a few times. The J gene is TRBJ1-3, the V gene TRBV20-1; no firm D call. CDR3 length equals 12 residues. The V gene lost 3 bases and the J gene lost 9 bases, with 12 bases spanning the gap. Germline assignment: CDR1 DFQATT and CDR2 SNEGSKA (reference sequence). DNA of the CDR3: TGCAGTGCTAGTTTCGACCCGCTCACCATATATTTT. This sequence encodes CSASFDPLTIYF.

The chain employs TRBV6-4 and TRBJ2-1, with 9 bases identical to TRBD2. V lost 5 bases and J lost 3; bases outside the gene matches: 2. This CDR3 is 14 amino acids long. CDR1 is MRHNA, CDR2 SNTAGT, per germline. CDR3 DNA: TGTGCCAGCAGTTCTAGCGGGGACTACAATGAGCAGTTCTTC. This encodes CASSSSGDYNEQFF.

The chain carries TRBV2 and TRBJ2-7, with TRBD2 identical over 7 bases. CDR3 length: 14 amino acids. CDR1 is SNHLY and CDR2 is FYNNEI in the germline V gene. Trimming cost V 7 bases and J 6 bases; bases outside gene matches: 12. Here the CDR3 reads CASITPRGSFEQYF. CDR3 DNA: TGTGCCAGCATAACCCCCCGCGGGAGTTTCGAGCAGTACTTC.

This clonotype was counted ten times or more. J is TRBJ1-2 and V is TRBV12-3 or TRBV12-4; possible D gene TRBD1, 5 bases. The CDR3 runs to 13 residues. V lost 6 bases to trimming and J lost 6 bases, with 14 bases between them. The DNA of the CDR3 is TGTGCCAGCAGAAAACAGGAACACCATGGCTACACCTTC. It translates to CASRKQEHHGYTF.

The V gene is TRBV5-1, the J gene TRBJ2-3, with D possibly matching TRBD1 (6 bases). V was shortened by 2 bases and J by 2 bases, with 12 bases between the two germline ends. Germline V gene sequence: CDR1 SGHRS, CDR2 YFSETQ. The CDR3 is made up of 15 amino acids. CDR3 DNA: TGCGCCAGCAGCTTTTCAGGGGTTCCCACAGATACGCAGTATTTT. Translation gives CASSFSGVPTDTQYF. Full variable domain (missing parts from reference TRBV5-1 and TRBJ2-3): KAGVTQTPRYLIKTRGQQVTLSCSPISGHRSVSWYQQTPGQGLQFLFEYFSETQRNKGNFPGRFSGRQFSNSRSEMNVSTLELGDSALYLCASSFSGVPTDTQYFGPGTRLTVL.

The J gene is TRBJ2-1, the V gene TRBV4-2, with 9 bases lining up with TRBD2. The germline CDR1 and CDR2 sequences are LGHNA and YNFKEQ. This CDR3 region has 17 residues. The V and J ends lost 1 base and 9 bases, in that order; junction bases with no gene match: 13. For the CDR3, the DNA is TGTGCCAGCAGCCAAGCCCTTCTTAGCGGGAGCTTAGGTGAGCAGTTCTTC. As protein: CASSQALLSGSLGEQFF.

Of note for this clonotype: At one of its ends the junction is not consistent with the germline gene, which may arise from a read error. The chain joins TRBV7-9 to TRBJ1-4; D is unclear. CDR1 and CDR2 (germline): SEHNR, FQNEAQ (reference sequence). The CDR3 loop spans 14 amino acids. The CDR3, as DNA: TGTGCCAGCAGACCAAGGTCCTTTAATGAAAAACCGTTTTTT. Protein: CASRPRSFNEKPFF.

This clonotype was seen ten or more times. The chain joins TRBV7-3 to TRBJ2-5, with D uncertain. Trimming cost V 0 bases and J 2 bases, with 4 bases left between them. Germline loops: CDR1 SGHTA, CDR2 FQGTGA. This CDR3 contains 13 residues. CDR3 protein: CASSLTRQETQYF. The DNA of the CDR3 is TGTGCCAGCAGCTTAACGAGGCAAGAGACCCAGTACTTC.

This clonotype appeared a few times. In DNA, the CDR3 is TGCGCCAGCAGACCTTCCGGGACAGGGGCCTACGAGCAGTACTTC. The encoded protein is CASRPSGTGAYEQYF. The rearrangement uses TRBV5-1 and TRBJ2-7; 10 bases line up with TRBD1. The V gene's germline CDR1 is SGHRS and CDR2 YFSETQ. The CDR3 covers 15 residues. The V segment lost 5 bases and the J segment 2 bases; nucleotides outside the gene matches: 7.

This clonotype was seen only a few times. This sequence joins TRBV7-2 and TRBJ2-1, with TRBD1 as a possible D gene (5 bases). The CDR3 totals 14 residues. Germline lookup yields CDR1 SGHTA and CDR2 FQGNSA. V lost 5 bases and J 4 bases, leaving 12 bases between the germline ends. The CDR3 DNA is TGTGCCAGCAGCACCACAGGATTTTACAATGAGCAGTTCTTC. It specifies CASSTTGFYNEQFF.

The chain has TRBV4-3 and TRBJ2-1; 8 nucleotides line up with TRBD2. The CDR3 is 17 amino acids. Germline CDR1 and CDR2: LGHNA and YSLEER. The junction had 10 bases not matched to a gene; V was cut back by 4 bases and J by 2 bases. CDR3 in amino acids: CASSPQGGGRTYNEQFF. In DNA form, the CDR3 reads TGCGCCAGCAGCCCTCAGGGCGGGGGGCGAACCTACAATGAGCAGTTCTTC.

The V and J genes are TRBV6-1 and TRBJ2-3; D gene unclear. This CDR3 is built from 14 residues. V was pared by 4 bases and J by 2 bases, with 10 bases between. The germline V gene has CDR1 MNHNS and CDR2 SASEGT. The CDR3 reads CASSGLLITDTQYF. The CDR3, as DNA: TGTGCCAGCAGTGGTCTTCTTATCACAGATACGCAGTATTTT.

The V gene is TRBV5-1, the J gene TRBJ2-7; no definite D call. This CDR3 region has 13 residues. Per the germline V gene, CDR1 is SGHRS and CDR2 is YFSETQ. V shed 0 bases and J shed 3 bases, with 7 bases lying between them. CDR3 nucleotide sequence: TGCGCCAGCAGCTTGGGGAATCTCTACGAGCAGTACTTC. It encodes CASSLGNLYEQYF.

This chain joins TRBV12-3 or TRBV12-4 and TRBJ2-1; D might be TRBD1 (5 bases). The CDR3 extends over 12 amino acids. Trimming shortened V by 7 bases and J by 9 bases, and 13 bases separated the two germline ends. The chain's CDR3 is CASTKAGSEQFF. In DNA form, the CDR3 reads TGTGCCAGCACCAAAGCAGGGTCTGAGCAGTTCTTC.

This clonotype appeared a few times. CDR3 bases: TGCAGTGCCCCGCTCCAGACAGGGAGCTATGGCTACACCTTC. It yields the protein CSAPLQTGSYGYTF. This chain connects TRBV20-1 to TRBJ1-2; 7 nucleotides align to TRBD1. Germline loops: CDR1 DFQATT, CDR2 SNEGSKA (reference sequence). This CDR3 region has 14 residues. V dropped 6 bases and J dropped 4; count of bases not matched to a gene: 11.

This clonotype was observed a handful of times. The CDR3 region has the DNA TGTGCCAGCAGTCCCCTCGTTAGCGGGAGCAGCGAGCAGTACTTC. Its protein product is CASSPLVSGSSEQYF. The V call is TRBV27, the J call TRBJ2-7; TRBD2 aligns across 9 bases. This CDR3 has 15 residues. Germline loops: CDR1 MNHEY, CDR2 SMNVEV (reference sequence). Trimming cost V 5 bases and J 6 bases; bases outside gene matches: 11.

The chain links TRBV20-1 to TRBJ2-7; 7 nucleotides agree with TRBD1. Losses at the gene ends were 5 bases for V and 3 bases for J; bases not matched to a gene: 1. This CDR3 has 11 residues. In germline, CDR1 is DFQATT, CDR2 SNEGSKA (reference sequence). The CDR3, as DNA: TGCAGTGCTTGGGACAGCTACGAGCAGTACTTC. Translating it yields CSAWDSYEQYF.

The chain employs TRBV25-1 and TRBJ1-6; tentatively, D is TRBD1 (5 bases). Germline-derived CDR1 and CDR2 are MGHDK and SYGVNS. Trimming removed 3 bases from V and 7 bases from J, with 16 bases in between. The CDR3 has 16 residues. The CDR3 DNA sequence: TGTGCCAGCAGTGACCATGGCCCCGGGGGGAATTCACCCCTCCACTTT. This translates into CASSDHGPGGNSPLHF.

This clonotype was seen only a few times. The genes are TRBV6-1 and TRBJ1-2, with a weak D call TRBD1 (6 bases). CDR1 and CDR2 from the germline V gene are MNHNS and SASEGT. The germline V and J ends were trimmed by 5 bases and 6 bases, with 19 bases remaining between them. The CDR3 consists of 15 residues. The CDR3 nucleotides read TGTGCCAGCAGTCCGCCAGGGGAGCCGCGGGATGGCTACACCTTC. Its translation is CASSPPGEPRDGYTF.

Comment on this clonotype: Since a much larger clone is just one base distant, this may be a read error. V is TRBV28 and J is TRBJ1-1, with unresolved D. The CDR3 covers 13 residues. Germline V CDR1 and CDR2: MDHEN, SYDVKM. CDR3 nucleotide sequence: TGTGCCAGTGTAGGGAAATTGAACACTGAAGCTTCCTTT. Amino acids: CASVGKLNTEASF.

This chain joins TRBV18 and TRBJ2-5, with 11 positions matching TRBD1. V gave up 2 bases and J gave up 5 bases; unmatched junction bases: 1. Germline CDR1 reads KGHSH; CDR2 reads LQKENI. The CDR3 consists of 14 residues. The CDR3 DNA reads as TGTGCCAGCTCACCAGGACAGGGGGCGGAGACCCAGTACTTC. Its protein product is CASSPGQGAETQYF. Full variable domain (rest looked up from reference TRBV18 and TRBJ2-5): NAGVMQNPRHLVRRRGQEARLRCSPMKGHSHVYWYRQLPEEGLKFMVYLQKENIIDESGMPKERFSAEFPKEGPSILRIQQVVRGDSAAYFCASSPGQGAETQYFGPGTRLLVL.

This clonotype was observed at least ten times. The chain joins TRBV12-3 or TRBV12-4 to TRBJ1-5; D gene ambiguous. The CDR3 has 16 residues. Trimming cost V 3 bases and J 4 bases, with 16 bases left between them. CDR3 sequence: CASSLGPLGSNQPQHF. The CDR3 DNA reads TGTGCCAGCAGTTTGGGCCCTCTCGGCTCGAATCAGCCCCAGCATTTT.

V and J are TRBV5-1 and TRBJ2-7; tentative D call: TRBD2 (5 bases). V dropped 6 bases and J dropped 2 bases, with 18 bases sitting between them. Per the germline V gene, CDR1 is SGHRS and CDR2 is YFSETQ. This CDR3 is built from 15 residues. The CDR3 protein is CASKPREGYTYEQYF. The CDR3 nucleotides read TGCGCCAGCAAGCCGCGAGAGGGTTATACCTACGAGCAGTACTTC. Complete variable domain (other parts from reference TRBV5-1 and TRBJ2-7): KAGVTQTPRYLIKTRGQQVTLSCSPISGHRSVSWYQQTPGQGLQFLFEYFSETQRNKGNFPGRFSGRQFSNSRSEMNVSTLELGDSALYLCASKPREGYTYEQYFGPGTRLTVT.